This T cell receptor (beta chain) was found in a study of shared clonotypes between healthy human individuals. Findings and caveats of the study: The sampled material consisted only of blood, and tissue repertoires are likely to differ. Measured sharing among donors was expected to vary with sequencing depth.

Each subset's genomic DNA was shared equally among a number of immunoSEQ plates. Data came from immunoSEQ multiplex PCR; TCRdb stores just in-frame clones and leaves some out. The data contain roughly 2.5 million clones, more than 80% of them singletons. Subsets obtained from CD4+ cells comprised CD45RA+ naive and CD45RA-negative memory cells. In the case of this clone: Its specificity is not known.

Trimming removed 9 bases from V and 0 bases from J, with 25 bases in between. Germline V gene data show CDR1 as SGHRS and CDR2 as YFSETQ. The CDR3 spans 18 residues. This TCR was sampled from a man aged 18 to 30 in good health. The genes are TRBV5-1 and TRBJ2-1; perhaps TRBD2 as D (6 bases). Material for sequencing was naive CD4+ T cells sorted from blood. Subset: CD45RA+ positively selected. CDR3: CATARGTLILNSYNEQFF. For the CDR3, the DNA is TGCGCCACCGCGCGCGGGACCCTGATTCTGAACTCCTACAATGAGCAGTTCTTC. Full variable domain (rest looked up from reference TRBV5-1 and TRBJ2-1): KAGVTQTPRYLIKTRGQQVTLSCSPISGHRSVSWYQQTPGQGLQFLFEYFSETQRNKGNFPGRFSGRQFSNSRSEMNVSTLELGDSALYLCATARGTLILNSYNEQFFGPGTRLTVL.